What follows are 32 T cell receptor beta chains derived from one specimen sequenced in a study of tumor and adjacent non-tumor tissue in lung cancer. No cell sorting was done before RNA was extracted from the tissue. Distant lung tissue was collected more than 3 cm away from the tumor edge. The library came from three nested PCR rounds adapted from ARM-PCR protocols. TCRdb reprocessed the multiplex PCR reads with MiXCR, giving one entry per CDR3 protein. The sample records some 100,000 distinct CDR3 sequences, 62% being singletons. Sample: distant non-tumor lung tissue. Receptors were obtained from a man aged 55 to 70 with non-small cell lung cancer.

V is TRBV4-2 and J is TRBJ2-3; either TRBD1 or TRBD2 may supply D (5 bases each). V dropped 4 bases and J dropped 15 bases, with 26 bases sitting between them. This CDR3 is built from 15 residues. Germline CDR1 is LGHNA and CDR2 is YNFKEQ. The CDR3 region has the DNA TGTGCCAGCAGCCTCGGGGCTAGTTCGACCGATGCACATTATTTT. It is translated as CASSLGASSTDAHYF.

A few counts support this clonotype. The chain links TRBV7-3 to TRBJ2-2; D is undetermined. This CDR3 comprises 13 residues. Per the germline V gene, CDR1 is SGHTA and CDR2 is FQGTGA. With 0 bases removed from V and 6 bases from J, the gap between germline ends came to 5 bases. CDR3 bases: TGTGCCAGCAGCTTAACGGGCTCCGGGGAGCTGTTTTTT. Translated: CASSLTGSGELFF.

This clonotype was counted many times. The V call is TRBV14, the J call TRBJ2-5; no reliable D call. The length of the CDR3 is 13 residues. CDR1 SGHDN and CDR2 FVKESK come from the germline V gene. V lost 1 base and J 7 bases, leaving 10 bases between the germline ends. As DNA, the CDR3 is TGTGCCAGCAGCCAAGCTGTGGTGGGGACCCAGTACTTC. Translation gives CASSQAVVGTQYF.

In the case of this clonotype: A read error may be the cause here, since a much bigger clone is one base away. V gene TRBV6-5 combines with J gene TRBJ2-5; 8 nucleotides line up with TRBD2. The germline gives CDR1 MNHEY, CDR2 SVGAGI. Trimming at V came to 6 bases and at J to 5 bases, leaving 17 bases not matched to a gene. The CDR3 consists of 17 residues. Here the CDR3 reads CASSPIAGSRQCETQYF. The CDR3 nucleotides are TGTGCCAGCAGCCCCATAGCGGGGAGCCGTCAGTGCGAGACCCAGTACTTC.

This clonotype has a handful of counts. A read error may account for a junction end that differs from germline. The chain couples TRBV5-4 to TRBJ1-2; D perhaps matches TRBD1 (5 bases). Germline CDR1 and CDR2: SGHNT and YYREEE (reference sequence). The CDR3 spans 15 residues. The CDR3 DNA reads TGTGCCAACAGCGATGAGATGGCGGGGCGTTATGGCTACACCTTC. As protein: CANSDEMAGRYGYTF. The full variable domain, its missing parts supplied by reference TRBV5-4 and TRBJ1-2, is ETGVTQSPTHLIKTRGQQVTLRCSSQSGHNTVSWYQQALGQGPQFIFQYYREEENGRGNFPPRFSGLQFPNYSSELNVNALELDDSALYLCANSDEMAGRYGYTFGSGTRLTVV.

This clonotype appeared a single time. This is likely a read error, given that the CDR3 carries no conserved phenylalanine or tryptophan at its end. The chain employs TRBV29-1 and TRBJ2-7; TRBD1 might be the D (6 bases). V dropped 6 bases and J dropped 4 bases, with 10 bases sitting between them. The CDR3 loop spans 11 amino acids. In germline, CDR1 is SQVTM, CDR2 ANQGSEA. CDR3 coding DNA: TGCAGCGTCGAACAGGGTTACGAGCAGTACTAT. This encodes CSVEQGYEQYY.

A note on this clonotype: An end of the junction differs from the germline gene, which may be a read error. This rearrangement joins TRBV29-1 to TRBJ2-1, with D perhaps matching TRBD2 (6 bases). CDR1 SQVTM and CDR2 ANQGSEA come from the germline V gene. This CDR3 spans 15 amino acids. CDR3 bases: TGTAGCGTTGAAGGGACTTTCCTCTCCTACGATGAGCAGCTCTTC. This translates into CSVEGTFLSYDEQLF.

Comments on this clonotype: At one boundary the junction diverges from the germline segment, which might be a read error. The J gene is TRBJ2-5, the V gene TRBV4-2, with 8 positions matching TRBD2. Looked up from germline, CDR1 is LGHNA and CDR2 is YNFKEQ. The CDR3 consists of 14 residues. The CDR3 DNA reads TGTGCCAACAGCCAAGAGGTCGGGGGGGAATCCCAGTACTTC. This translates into CANSQEVGGESQYF.

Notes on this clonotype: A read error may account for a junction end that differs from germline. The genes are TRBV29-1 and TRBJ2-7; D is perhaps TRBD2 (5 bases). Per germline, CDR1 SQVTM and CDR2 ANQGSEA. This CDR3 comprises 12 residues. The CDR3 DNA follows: TGCAGCGCCACAGCGGTTTCCTACGGGCAGTGCTTC. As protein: CSATAVSYGQCF.

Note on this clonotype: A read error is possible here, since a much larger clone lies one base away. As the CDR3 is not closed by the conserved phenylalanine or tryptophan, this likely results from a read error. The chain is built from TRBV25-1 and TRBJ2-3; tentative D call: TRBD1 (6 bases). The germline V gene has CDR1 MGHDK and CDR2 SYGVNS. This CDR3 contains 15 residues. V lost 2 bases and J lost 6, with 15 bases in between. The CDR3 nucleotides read TGTGCCAGCAGTGAAACAGGGTCTCGTGGCGATACGCAGTATTTA. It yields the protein CASSETGSRGDTQYL.

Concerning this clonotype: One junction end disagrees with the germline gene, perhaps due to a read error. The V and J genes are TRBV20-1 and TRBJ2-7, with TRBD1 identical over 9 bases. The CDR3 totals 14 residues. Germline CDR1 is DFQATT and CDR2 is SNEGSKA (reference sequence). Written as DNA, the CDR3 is TGCAGTGCTAGTTTCGGTACAGGGGGCCTCGAGCGGTACTTC. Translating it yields CSASFGTGGLERYF.

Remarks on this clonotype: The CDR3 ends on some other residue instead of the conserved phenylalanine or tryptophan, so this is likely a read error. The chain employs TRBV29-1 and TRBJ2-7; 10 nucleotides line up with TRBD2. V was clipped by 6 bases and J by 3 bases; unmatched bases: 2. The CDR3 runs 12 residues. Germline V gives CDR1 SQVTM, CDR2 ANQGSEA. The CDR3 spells CSVSSGSYEQYY. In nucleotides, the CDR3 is TGCAGCGTCTCTAGCGGGAGCTACGAGCAGTACTAT.

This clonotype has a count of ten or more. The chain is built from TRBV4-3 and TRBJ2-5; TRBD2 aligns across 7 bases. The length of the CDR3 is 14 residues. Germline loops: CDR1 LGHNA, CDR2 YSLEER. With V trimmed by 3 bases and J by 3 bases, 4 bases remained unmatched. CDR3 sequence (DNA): TGCGCCAGCAGCCACGGACTAGGGAAAGAGACCCAGTACTTC. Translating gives CASSHGLGKETQYF.

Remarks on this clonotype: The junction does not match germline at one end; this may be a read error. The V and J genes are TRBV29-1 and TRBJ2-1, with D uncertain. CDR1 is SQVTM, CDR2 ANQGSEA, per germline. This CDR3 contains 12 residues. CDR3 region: CSVVDNLHEQSF. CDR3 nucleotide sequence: TGCAGCGTTGTGGATAATCTCCATGAGCAGTCCTTC.

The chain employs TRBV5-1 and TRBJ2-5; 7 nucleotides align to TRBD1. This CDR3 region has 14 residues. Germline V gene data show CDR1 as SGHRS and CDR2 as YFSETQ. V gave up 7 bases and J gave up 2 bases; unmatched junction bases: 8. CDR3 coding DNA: TGCGCCAGCGGGCCACGGACAGGACAAGAGACCCAGTACTTC. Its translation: CASGPRTGQETQYF.

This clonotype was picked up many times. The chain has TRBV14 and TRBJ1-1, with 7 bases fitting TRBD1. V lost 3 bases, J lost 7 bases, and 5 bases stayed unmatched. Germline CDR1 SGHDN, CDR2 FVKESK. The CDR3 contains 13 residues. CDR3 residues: CASSQIRGSEAFF. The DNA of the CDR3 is TGTGCCAGCAGCCAGATCAGGGGGAGTGAAGCTTTCTTT.

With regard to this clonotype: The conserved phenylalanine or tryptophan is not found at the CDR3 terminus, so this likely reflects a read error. The chain's CDR3 is CSAGSDRVEETQYL. In nucleotides, the CDR3 is TGCAGTGCTGGATCCGACAGGGTTGAGGAGACCCAGTACTTA. The J gene is TRBJ2-5, the V gene TRBV20-1, with 7 positions matching TRBD1. This CDR3 is built from 14 residues. Germline values: CDR1 DFQATT, CDR2 SNEGSKA (reference sequence). With 5 bases clipped from V and 5 bases from J, the junction kept 11 bases outside the gene matches.

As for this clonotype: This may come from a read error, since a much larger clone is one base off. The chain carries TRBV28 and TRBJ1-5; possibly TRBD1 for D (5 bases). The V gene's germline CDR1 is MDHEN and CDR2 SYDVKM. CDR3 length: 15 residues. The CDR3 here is CASSLGGDRSQLQHF. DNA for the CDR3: TGTGCCAGCAGTTTGGGAGGGGACCGGAGTCAGCTCCAGCATTTT.

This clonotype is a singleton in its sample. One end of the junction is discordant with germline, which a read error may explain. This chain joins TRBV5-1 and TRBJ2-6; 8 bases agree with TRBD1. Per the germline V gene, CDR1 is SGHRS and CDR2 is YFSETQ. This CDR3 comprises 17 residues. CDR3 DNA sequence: TGCGCCAGCAGCAAAGACAGGGGAAGATCTGGGGCCAAGGTCCTGACTTTC. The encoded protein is CASSKDRGRSGAKVLTF. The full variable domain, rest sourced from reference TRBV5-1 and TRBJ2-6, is KAGVTQTPRYLIKTRGQQVTLSCSPISGHRSVSWYQQTPGQGLQFLFEYFSETQRNKGNFPGRFSGRQFSNSRSEMNVSTLELGDSALYLCASSKDRGRSGAKVLTFGAGSRLTVL.

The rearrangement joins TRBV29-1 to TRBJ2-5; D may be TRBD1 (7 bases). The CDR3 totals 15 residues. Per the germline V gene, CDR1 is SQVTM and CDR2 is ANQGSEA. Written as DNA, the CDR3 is TGCAGGGGGTTCGGGGACAGCGGGTTTCAAGAGACCCAGTACTTC. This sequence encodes CRGFGDSGFQETQYF.

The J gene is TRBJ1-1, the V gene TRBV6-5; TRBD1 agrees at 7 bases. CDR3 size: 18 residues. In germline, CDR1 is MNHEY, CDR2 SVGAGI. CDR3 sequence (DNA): TGTGTCAACAATTCACTACTAGGACAGGCGGGAAGGGGCACTGAAGCTTTCTTT. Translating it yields CVNNSLLGQAGRGTEAFF.

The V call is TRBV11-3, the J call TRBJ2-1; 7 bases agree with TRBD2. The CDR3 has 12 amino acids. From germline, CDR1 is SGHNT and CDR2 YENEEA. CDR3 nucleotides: TGTATCAGCATCTCCCGGGGGGATGAGCAGTTCTTC. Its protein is CISISRGDEQFF.

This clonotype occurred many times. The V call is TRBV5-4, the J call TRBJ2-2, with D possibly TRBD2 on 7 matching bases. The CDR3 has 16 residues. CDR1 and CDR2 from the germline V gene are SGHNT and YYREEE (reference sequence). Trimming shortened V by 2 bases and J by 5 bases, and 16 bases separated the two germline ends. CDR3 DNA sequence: TGTGCCAGCAGCTTAATCCGGGGGCGGGGGACCGGGGAGCTGTTTTTT. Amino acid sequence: CASSLIRGRGTGELFF.

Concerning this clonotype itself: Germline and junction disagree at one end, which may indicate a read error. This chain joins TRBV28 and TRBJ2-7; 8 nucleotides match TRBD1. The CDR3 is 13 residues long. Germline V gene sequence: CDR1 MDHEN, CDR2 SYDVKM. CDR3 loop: CASNPDRVYEQHF. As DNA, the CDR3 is TGTGCTAGCAACCCGGACAGGGTATACGAGCAGCACTTC.

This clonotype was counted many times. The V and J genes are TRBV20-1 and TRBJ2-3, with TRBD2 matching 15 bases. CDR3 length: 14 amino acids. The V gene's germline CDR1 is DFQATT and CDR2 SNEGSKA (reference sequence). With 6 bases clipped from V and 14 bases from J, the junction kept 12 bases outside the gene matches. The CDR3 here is CSAQPGLAGGLPYF. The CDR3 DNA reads TGCAGTGCACAACCGGGACTAGCGGGAGGCCTTCCGTATTTT.

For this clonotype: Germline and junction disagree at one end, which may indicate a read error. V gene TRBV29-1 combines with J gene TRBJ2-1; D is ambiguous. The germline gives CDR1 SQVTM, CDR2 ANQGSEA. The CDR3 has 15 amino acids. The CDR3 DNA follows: TGCAGCGTTGAAGGTACTTTCCTATCCTACAATAAGCAGTTCTTC. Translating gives CSVEGTFLSYNKQFF.

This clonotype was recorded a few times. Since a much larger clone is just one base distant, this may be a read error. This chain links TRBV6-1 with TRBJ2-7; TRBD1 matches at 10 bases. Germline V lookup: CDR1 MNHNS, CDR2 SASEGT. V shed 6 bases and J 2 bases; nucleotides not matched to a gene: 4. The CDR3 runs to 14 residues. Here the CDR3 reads CASRVGTGAYEQYF. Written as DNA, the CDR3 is TGTGCCAGCAGGGTCGGGACAGGGGCCTACGAGCAGTACTTC.

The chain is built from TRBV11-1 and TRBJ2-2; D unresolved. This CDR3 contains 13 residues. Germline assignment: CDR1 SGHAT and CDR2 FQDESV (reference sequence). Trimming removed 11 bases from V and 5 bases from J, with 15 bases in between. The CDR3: CAFRTTRTGELFF. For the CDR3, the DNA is TGTGCCTTTCGGACGACACGAACCGGGGAGCTGTTTTTT.

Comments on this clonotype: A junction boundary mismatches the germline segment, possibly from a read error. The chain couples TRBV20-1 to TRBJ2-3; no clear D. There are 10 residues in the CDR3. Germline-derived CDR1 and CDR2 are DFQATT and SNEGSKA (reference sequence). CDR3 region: CSALVNTQYF. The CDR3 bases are TGCAGTGCGCTAGTGAATACGCAATATTTT.

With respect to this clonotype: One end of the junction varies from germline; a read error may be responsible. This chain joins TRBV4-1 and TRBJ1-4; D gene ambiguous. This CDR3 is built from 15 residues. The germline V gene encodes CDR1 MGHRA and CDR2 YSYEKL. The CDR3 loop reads CASSQAGLPNEKLFF. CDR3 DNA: TGCGCCAGTAGCCAAGCGGGTCTCCCTAATGAAAAACTGTTTTTT.

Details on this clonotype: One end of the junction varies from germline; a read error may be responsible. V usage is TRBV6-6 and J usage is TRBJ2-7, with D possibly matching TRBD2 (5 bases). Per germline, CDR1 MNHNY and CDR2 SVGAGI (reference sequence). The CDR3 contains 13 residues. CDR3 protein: CASCYSREYGQYF. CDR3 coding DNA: TGTGCCAGCTGTTACTCGAGGGAGTACGGGCAGTACTTC.

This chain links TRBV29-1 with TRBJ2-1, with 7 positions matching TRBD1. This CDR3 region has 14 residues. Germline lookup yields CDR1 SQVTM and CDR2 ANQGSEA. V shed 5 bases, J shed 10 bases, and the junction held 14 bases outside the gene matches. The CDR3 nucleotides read TGCAGCGTTTCCGACAGGGTAGGGAGCGGCGAGCAGTTCTTC. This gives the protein CSVSDRVGSGEQFF.